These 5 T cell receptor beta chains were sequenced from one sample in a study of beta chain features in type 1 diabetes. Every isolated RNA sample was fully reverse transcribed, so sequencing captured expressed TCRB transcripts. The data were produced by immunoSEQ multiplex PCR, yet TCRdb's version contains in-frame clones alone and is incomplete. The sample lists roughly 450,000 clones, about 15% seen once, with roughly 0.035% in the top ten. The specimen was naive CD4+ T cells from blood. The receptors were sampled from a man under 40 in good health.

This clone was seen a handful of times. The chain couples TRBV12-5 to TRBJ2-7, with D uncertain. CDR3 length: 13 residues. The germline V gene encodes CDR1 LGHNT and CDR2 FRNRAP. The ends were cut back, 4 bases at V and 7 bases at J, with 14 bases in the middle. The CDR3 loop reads CASGSPSSIEQYF. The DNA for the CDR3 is TGTGCTAGTGGTTCCCCATCGAGCATTGAGCAGTACTTC.

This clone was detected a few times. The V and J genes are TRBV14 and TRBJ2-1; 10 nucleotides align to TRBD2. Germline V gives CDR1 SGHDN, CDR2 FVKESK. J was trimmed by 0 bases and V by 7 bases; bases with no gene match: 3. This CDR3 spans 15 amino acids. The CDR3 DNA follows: TGTGCCAGCACCCTAGCGGGAGTCTCCTACAATGAGCAGTTCTTC. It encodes CASTLAGVSYNEQFF.

CDR3 DNA: TGTGCCAGCAGTATGACAGGGGTGGGAATTACAGATACGCAGTATTTT. Protein: CASSMTGVGITDTQYF. The V call is TRBV2, the J call TRBJ2-3, with 8 nucleotides matching TRBD1. CDR1 is SNHLY and CDR2 is FYNNEI in the germline V gene. This CDR3 contains 16 residues. The V and J ends lost 5 bases and 3 bases, in that order; junction bases with no gene match: 10.

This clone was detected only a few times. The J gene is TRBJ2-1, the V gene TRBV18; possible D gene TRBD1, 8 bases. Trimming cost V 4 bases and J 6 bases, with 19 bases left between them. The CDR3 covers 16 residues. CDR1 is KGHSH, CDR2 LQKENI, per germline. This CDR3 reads CASSLGQGGSGNEQFF. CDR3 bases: TGTGCCAGCTCACTCGGACAGGGCGGGAGCGGCAATGAGCAGTTCTTC.

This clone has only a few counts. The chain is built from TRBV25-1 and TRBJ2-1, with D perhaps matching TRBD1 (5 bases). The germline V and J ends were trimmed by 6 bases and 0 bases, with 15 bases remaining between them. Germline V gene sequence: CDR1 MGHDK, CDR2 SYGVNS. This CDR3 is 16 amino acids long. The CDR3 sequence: CASSTLQGGSYNEQFF. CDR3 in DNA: TGTGCCAGCAGCACCCTCCAGGGTGGCTCCTACAATGAGCAGTTCTTC.